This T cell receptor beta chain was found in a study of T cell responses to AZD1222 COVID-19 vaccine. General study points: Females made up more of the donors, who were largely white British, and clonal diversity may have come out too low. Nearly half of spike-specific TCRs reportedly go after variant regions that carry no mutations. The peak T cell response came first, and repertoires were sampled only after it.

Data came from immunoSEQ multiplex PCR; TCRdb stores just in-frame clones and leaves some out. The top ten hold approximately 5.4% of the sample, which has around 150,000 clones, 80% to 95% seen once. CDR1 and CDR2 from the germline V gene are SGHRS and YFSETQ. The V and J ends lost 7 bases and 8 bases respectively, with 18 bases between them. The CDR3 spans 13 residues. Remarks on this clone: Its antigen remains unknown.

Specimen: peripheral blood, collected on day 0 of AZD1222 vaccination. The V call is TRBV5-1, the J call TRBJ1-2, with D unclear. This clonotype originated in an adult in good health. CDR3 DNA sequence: TGCGCCAGCTTACTCGATGGCGGCACAGGCTACACCTTC. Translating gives CASLLDGGTGYTF. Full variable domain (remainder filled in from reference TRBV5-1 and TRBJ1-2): KAGVTQTPRYLIKTRGQQVTLSCSPISGHRSVSWYQQTPGQGLQFLFEYFSETQRNKGNFPGRFSGRQFSNSRSEMNVSTLELGDSALYLCASLLDGGTGYTFGSGTRLTVV.